This paragraph reports one T cell receptor (beta chain). The source of the sample is a study of shared clonotypes between healthy human individuals. The naive CD8 subset, CD45RO-negative cells positively selected for CCR7, excluded terminally differentiated effector memory CD45RA+ cells. The repertoire was sequenced with immunoSEQ multiplex PCR; TCRdb's copy has only in-frame clones and lacks some. Of roughly 850,000 clones in the sample, 95% to 97% were seen once. Germline V gene lookup returns CDR1 SGHDN and CDR2 FVKESK. The CDR3 length is 14 residues. V lost 3 bases, J lost 9 bases, and 15 bases lay in between.

The origin of this receptor is a young man in good health. The chain is built from TRBV14 and TRBJ2-1, with D uncertain. The sample consisted of naive CD8+ T cells sorted from blood. CDR3 sequence: CASSQTLNIGEQFF. DNA of the CDR3: TGTGCCAGCAGCCAGACTCTCAATATCGGTGAGCAGTTCTTC.